The TCR beta chain described here comes from a study of blood T cells in healthy people across ages. Whole-study results and caveats: Older individuals had lower TCR beta diversity per million T cells (the decline was roughly linear). Lack of knowledge of donor CMV status possibly confounded expanded clonotype changes. The study regarded diversity estimates from one million T cells as underestimates.

In each sample, at least 7 million PBMCs were isolated. About this clonotype: Its antigen is not identified. One end of the junction is discordant with germline, which a read error may explain.

Then a second PCR, running roughly 7 to 11 cycles, was carried out with a sample-barcoded 5' primer and a J-beta primer mix. TCRdb re-analysed the 5' RACE reads in MiXCR, keeping a single row per CDR3 protein. The sample lists hundreds of thousands of distinct CDR3 sequences, 52% occurring once. The CDR3 totals 17 residues. From germline, CDR1 is SEHNR and CDR2 FQNEAQ (reference sequence). The genes are TRBV7-9 and TRBJ2-2; 9 positions match TRBD2. The material sequenced was blood. This TCR came from an elderly woman in good health. The CDR3 here is CASSPARLAGSAGEPFF. The CDR3 coding sequence is TGTGCCAGCAGCCCCGCGCGGCTAGCGGGATCCGCCGGGGAGCCGTTTTTT.